Following are 8 T cell receptor beta chains from one sample sequenced in a study of cytomegalovirus exposure and HLA in healthy donors. Sequenced by immunoSEQ multiplex PCR; TCRdb stores in-frame clones only, minus some. The sample has about 180,000 clones, 86% seen once; the top ten hold approximately 2.6%. The source material was PBMCs. The receptors stem from a man aged 18 to 30 in good health and CMV-seropositive.

The genes are TRBV10-3 and TRBJ1-5; D not certain. This CDR3 spans 13 amino acids. Trimming cost V 0 bases and J 5 bases, with 5 bases left between them. From germline, CDR1 is ENHRY and CDR2 SYGVKD. CDR3 coding DNA: TGTGCCATCAGTGAGTCACAGTATCAGCCCCAGCATTTT. Amino acid sequence: CAISESQYQPQHF.

The chain links TRBV10-3 to TRBJ2-7, with D possibly matching TRBD1 (6 bases). Trimming left V 4 bases short and J 3 bases short, with 10 bases between. The CDR3 sequence is 13 residues long. CDR1 ENHRY and CDR2 SYGVKD come from the germline V gene. In nucleotides, the CDR3 is TGTGCCATCAGTGGGACAGATCGCTACGAGCAGTACTTC. Translated, it gives CAISGTDRYEQYF.

This sequence joins TRBV9 and TRBJ2-1; 7 nucleotides match TRBD2. Trimming at V came to 4 bases and at J to 8 bases, leaving 9 bases not matched to a gene. Germline loops: CDR1 SGDLS, CDR2 YYNGEE. The CDR3 runs 14 residues. The CDR3 DNA reads as TGTGCCAGCAGCCTCGTCCCTAGCGGCCATGAGCAGTTCTTC. Its protein product is CASSLVPSGHEQFF.

The V call is TRBV27, the J call TRBJ1-1, with a possible D match to TRBD1 (6 bases). This CDR3 region has 13 residues. Trimming left V 6 bases short and J 7 bases short, with 15 bases between. Germline CDR1 reads MNHEY; CDR2 reads SMNVEV (reference sequence). CDR3 DNA sequence: TGTGCCAGCAGCCCTTTCCAGGGGATTGAAGCTTTCTTT. Protein sequence: CASSPFQGIEAFF.

The rearrangement uses TRBV4-3 and TRBJ2-7, with D unresolved. V shed 0 bases and J shed 0 bases, with 15 bases lying between them. This CDR3 region has 17 residues. Per germline, CDR1 LGHNA and CDR2 YSLEER. The CDR3 DNA sequence: TGCGCCAGCAGCCAAGATGATTATAGGAGTCACTCCTACGAGCAGTACTTC. As protein: CASSQDDYRSHSYEQYF.

The chain links TRBV6-5 to TRBJ2-7, with 8 bases that match TRBD1. The V and J ends lost 6 bases and 6 bases, in that order; junction bases with no gene match: 10. CDR1 and CDR2 from the germline V gene are MNHEY and SVGAGI. The CDR3 runs to 14 residues. The CDR3 DNA follows: TGTGCCAGCAGAGTCAGACAGGGGACCACCGAGCAGTACTTC. Translated, it gives CASRVRQGTTEQYF.

The rearrangement joins TRBV4-2 to TRBJ2-5; possibly TRBD1 for D (7 bases). V lost 1 base, J lost 7 bases, and 22 bases lay in between. Per the germline V gene, CDR1 is LGHNA and CDR2 is YNFKEQ. This CDR3 spans 17 amino acids. CDR3 DNA: TGTGCCAGCAGCCAAGGTTTGAGGACAGGTCTGGGAGGGACCCAGTACTTC. This codes for CASSQGLRTGLGGTQYF.

The chain carries TRBV27 and TRBJ1-1; D is possibly TRBD1 (5 bases). Germline V gene lookup returns CDR1 MNHEY and CDR2 SMNVEV (reference sequence). V was cut by 4 bases and J by 4 bases, with 13 bases left in between. This CDR3 has 14 residues. As DNA, the CDR3 is TGTGCCAGCAGTTCTAAAGGGGTTGGCACTGAAGCTTTCTTT. It is translated as CASSSKGVGTEAFF.